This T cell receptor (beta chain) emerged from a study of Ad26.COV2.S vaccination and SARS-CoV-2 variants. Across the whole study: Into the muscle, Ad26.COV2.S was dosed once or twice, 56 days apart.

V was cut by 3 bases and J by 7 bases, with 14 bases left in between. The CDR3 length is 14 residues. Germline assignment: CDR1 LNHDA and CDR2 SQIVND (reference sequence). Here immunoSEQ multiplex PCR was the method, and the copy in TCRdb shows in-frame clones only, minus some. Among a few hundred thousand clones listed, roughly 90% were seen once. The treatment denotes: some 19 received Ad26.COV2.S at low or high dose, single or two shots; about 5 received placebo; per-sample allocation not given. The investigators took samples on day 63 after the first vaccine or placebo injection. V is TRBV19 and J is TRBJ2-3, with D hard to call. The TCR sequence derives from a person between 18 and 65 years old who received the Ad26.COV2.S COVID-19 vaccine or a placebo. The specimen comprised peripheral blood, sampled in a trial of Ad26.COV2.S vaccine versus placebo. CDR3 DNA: TGTGCCAGTAGTATTTCTACCTGGACGAATACGCAGTATTTT. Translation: CASSISTWTNTQYF.